The 18 T cell receptor beta chains presented below share a single source sample, sequenced in a study. TCRdb re-derived calls from the RT-PCR reads in MiXCR, one entry per CDR3 protein. This repertoire shows around 700,000 distinct CDR3 sequences, 11% to 15% found once; its top ten account for 3% to 4.5%. Sequencing used memory CD4+ T cells from blood. These TCRs come from a female donor in good health, serving as a healthy control.

This chain joins TRBV5-1 and TRBJ1-1; D is ambiguous. The CDR3 consists of 11 residues. Trimming took 3 bases from V and 11 from J, leaving 11 bases between them. Germline loops: CDR1 SGHRS, CDR2 YFSETQ. CDR3 amino acids: CASSSGGWAFF. DNA of the CDR3: TGCGCCAGCAGCTCCGGAGGATGGGCTTTCTTT. Full variable domain (rest looked up from reference TRBV5-1 and TRBJ1-1): KAGVTQTPRYLIKTRGQQVTLSCSPISGHRSVSWYQQTPGQGLQFLFEYFSETQRNKGNFPGRFSGRQFSNSRSEMNVSTLELGDSALYLCASSSGGWAFFGQGTRLTVV.

The chain employs TRBV5-1 and TRBJ1-3, with D hard to call. V lost 0 bases and J lost 3, with 13 bases in between. The CDR3 has 16 residues. Germline V CDR1 and CDR2: SGHRS, YFSETQ. The CDR3, as DNA: TGCGCCAGCAGCTTGGACCCAGGCGGCTATGGAAACACCATATATTTT. This gives the protein CASSLDPGGYGNTIYF.

This clonotype was detected many times. This chain links TRBV5-1 with TRBJ2-3; D may be TRBD2 (5 bases). CDR3 length: 14 residues. Per germline, CDR1 SGHRS and CDR2 YFSETQ. The V end was cut by 0 bases, the J end by 4 bases, with 9 bases between. The chain's CDR3 is CASSLAVGADTQYF. The CDR3, as DNA: TGCGCCAGCAGCTTGGCGGTCGGGGCAGATACGCAGTATTTT.

V is TRBV6-5 and J is TRBJ1-2; D call uncertain. Trimming removed 6 bases from V and 10 bases from J, with 18 bases in between. The CDR3 is 13 residues long. Germline-derived CDR1 and CDR2 are MNHEY and SVGAGI. CDR3 sequence: CASRDRVAEDYTF. Written as DNA, the CDR3 is TGTGCCAGCAGAGATCGAGTGGCGGAGGACTACACCTTC.

This chain connects TRBV20-1 to TRBJ2-1, with D uncertain. CDR3 length: 14 amino acids. Germline V gives CDR1 DFQATT, CDR2 SNEGSKA (reference sequence). V lost 6 bases to trimming and J lost 4 bases, with 16 bases between them. CDR3 bases: TGCAGTGCGGAAAGGGAAAGGGTTTACAATGAGCAGTTCTTC. Protein product: CSAERERVYNEQFF.

The V gene is TRBV2, the J gene TRBJ1-5; possible D gene TRBD1, 5 bases. This CDR3 contains 15 residues. Trimming removed 3 bases from V and 7 bases from J, with 16 bases in between. The germline V gene has CDR1 SNHLY and CDR2 FYNNEI. CDR3 sequence reads: CASSEFQGGLQPQHF. As DNA, the CDR3 is TGTGCCAGCAGTGAGTTCCAGGGCGGATTGCAGCCCCAGCATTTT. Filled out from reference TRBV2 and TRBJ1-5, the complete variable domain reads EPEVTQTPSHQVTQMGQEVILRCVPISNHLYFYWYRQILGQKVEFLVSFYNNEISEKSEIFDDQFSVERPDGSNFTLKIRSTKLEDSAMYFCASSEFQGGLQPQHFGDGTRLSIL.

V is TRBV28 and J is TRBJ1-6; maybe TRBD1 (6 bases). CDR3 size: 15 residues. Germline assignment: CDR1 MDHEN and CDR2 SYDVKM. Trimming pared 7 bases from V and 5 bases from J, leaving 15 bases between. CDR3 sequence: CASTPLGQDNSPLHF. The CDR3 bases are TGTGCCAGCACCCCTTTGGGACAAGATAATTCACCCCTCCACTTT.

The rearrangement uses TRBV5-1 and TRBJ1-3; the D is unclear. Germline lookup yields CDR1 SGHRS and CDR2 YFSETQ. V shed 1 base and J shed 1 base, with 15 bases lying between them. The CDR3 totals 17 residues. The CDR3 sequence: CASSLTGSRGSGNTIYF. CDR3 DNA: TGCGCCAGCAGCTTGACGGGAAGTCGAGGGTCTGGAAACACCATATATTTT. Together with reference TRBV5-1 and TRBJ1-3, the CDR3 gives the full variable domain: KAGVTQTPRYLIKTRGQQVTLSCSPISGHRSVSWYQQTPGQGLQFLFEYFSETQRNKGNFPGRFSGRQFSNSRSEMNVSTLELGDSALYLCASSLTGSRGSGNTIYFGEGSWLTVV.

This rearrangement joins TRBV28 to TRBJ2-4, with D perhaps matching TRBD1 (6 bases). CDR1 is MDHEN, CDR2 SYDVKM, per germline. This CDR3 contains 14 residues. V lost 6 bases and J lost 4, with 13 bases in between. In DNA, the CDR3 is TGTGCCAGCAGCAGACGACAGGAAAAAAACATTCAGTACTTC. Translated: CASSRRQEKNIQYF.

This clonotype appeared a few times. The CDR3 DNA sequence: TGTGCCAGCAGCCCACGGCCCCTTACGGGGGATGAGCAGTTCTTC. Translating gives CASSPRPLTGDEQFF. The V and J genes are TRBV3-1 and TRBJ2-1; perhaps TRBD2 as D (6 bases). V lost 4 bases, J lost 8 bases, and 18 bases lay in between. In germline, CDR1 is LGHDT, CDR2 YNNKEL (reference sequence). The CDR3 spans 15 residues.

This clonotype has only a few counts. The chain is built from TRBV11-2 and TRBJ2-1; 10 bases line up with TRBD2. CDR3 size: 15 residues. Germline V gives CDR1 SGHAT, CDR2 FQNNGV. Trimming at V came to 5 bases and at J to 3 bases, leaving 4 bases not matched to a gene. The CDR3 here is CASSHTSGVYNEQFF. CDR3 sequence (DNA): TGTGCCAGCAGCCATACTAGCGGGGTCTACAATGAGCAGTTCTTC.

This chain uses TRBV7-2 with TRBJ1-2; weak D call: TRBD1 (6 bases). The V end lost 1 base, the J end lost 7 bases, and 16 bases lay between the germline ends. This CDR3 comprises 15 residues. CDR1 and CDR2 (germline): SGHTA, FQGNSA. CDR3 nucleotide sequence: TGTGCCAGCAGCTTAGAACAGGGCTTCGAAGCTGGCTACACCTTC. Protein product: CASSLEQGFEAGYTF.

This clonotype was recorded a few times. The chain uses TRBV5-1 and TRBJ1-1; TRBD1 is a possible D gene (6 bases). The CDR3 has 13 amino acids. The ends were cut back, 4 bases at V and 7 bases at J, with 14 bases in the middle. Per the germline V gene, CDR1 is SGHRS and CDR2 is YFSETQ. This CDR3 reads CASSRGGSGEAFF. In DNA form, the CDR3 reads TGCGCCAGCAGCCGTGGGGGCAGCGGTGAAGCTTTCTTT.

This clonotype has only a few counts. The chain joins TRBV27 to TRBJ2-1; D may be TRBD1 (5 bases). V lost 6 bases to trimming and J lost 3 bases, with 15 bases between them. Germline V gene data show CDR1 as MNHEY and CDR2 as SMNVEV (reference sequence). This CDR3 has 15 residues. The DNA for the CDR3 is TGTGCCAGCAGGAACAGGCACCTATTCTACAATGAGCAGTTCTTC. Its protein product is CASRNRHLFYNEQFF.

CDR3: CASSPGQGFTYNSPLHF. CDR3 bases: TGTGCCAGCAGCCCTGGACAGGGTTTCACCTATAATTCACCCCTCCACTTT. The V gene is TRBV7-2, the J gene TRBJ1-6, with TRBD1 matching over 8 bases. V trimming: 5 bases; J trimming: 2 bases; junction bases outside the gene matches: 8. Germline values: CDR1 SGHTA, CDR2 FQGNSA. This CDR3 has 17 residues.

This clonotype has more than one count but fewer than ten. The CDR3 spells CASSAWTGGTEAFF. CDR3 nucleotide sequence: TGTGCCAGCAGCGCATGGACAGGGGGCACTGAAGCTTTCTTT. The chain couples TRBV9 to TRBJ1-1; TRBD1 matches 10 bases. The junction had 3 bases not matched to a gene; V was cut back by 3 bases and J by 4 bases. CDR3 length: 14 residues. Germline assignment: CDR1 SGDLS and CDR2 YYNGEE.

In its sample, this clonotype was seen a few times. V gene TRBV5-5 combines with J gene TRBJ1-3; 7 bases align to TRBD1. J gave up 0 bases and V 4 bases, and 7 bases lay outside the gene matches. Germline V gene lookup returns CDR1 SGHKS and CDR2 YYEKEE (reference sequence). The length of the CDR3 is 16 residues. The CDR3 is CASSLWTGTSGNTIYF. CDR3 DNA sequence: TGTGCCAGCAGCCTCTGGACAGGAACCTCTGGAAACACCATATATTTT.

The chain links TRBV9 to TRBJ2-3; maybe TRBD2 (5 bases). CDR3 size: 16 residues. With 0 bases removed from V and 2 bases from J, the gap between germline ends came to 13 bases. The V gene's germline CDR1 is SGDLS and CDR2 YYNGEE. CDR3 in amino acids: CASSVGPPGFTDTQYF. In nucleotides, the CDR3 is TGTGCCAGCAGCGTAGGGCCTCCGGGATTCACAGATACGCAGTATTTT.